Listed below are T cell receptor beta chains from one sample, sequenced in a study of graft-versus-host responses after intestinal transplantation. Profiled with immunoSEQ multiplex PCR; TCRdb holds only in-frame clones, not every one. The repertoire has more than 95,000 clones, over 85% of them found once; the top ten carry under 1.5%. Their antigen targets remain unknown. The sequencing here drew on unstimulated CD8+ T cells sorted from spleen or lymph node cells, taken before intestinal transplant. These receptors came from a human donor who received an intestinal transplant. The CDR3 runs from the conserved cysteine through the conserved F or W.

>TRBJ1-6|TRBV7-9
CASSRFSGQADSPLHF
>TRBJ2-5|TRBV15
CATSRVIGTKETQYF
>TRBJ1-1|TRBV4-1
CASSQGYLNTEAFF
>TRBJ2-7|TRBV11-3
CASSLETSGGHEQYF
>TRBJ1-4|TRBV6-1
CATRDNLVTNEKLFF
>TRBJ2-1|TRBV4-1
CASSTRPPGLAGNEQFF
>TRBJ2-2|TRBV7-3
CASSYAGGTNTGELFF
>TRBJ1-2|TRBV7-8
CASSLPAGQPNYGYTF
>TRBJ2-7|TRBV7-6
CASSEDRGLVYEQYF
>TRBJ1-3|TRBV7-9
CASSLAATNSGNTIYF
>TRBJ2-5|TRBV2
CASFSGGETQYF
>TRBJ2-7|TRBV4-2
CASSQEFGPYEQYF
>TRBJ1-1|TRBV5-1
CASSLLTGASNTEAFF
>TRBJ1-2|TRBV7-9
CASSLPGQGALGYGYTF
>TRBJ1-1|TRBV4-1
CASSQSKQGNTEAFF
>TRBJ2-1|TRBV15
CATSSTEYNEQFF
>TRBJ1-2|TRBV11-3
CASSLAAGRHYGYTF
>TRBJ1-2|TRBV5-1
CASSFGTGRGGYTF
>TRBJ2-1|TRBV5-1
CASSFINIRSSYNEQFF
>TRBJ1-3|TRBV6-1
CASSEPYRSRVTGNTIYF
>TRBJ2-7|TRBV9
CASSVGTSAHYEQYF
>TRBJ2-5|TRBV2
CASRGLGGSVTQYF
>TRBJ2-2|TRBV7-6
CASSFSGGAPGELFF
>TRBJ2-7|TRBV9
CASSGPGYEQYF
>TRBJ2-7|TRBV10-3
CATQVEGTGNEQYF
>TRBJ1-2|TRBV18
CASSPPYGTYGYTF
>TRBJ1-1|TRBV5-3
CARSRGGTEAFF
>TRBJ1-5|TRBV27
CASSPLGGAGNQPQHF
>TRBJ1-1|TRBV7-2
CAKETRGQGAMNTEAFF
>TRBJ2-7|TRBV11-2
CASSFGWGSYEQYF
>TRBJ1-6|TRBV14
CASSRGVGSYNSPLHF
>TRBJ1-5|TRBV11-2
CASSLGGQGPYQPQHF
>TRBJ1-6|TRBV7-9
CASSPGLGPYNSPLHF
>TRBJ1-4|TRBV9
CASSVAGTANEKLFF
>TRBJ2-7|TRBV4-1
CASSQEYRLTYEQYF
>TRBJ2-7|TRBV4-1
CASSGTEQGDYEQYF
>TRBJ2-7|TRBV7-9
CASSSGSGYEQYF
>TRBJ1-1|TRBV25-1
CASSVVGVANTEAFF
>TRBJ2-2|TRBV5-8
CASSLLTGPGGTGELFF
>TRBJ2-2|TRBV7-7
CASSLAPGRVGELFF